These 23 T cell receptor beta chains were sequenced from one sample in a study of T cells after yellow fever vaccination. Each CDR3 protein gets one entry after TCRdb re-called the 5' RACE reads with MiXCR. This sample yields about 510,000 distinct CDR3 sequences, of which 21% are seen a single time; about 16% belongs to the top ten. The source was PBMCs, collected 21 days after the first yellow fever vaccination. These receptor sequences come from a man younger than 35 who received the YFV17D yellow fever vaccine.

The CDR3: CASSISGRTDTQYF. The CDR3 DNA follows: TGTGCCAGTAGTATCAGCGGACGCACAGATACGCAGTATTTT. The V and J genes are TRBV19 and TRBJ2-3; a possible D gene is TRBD2 (5 bases). Germline CDR1 reads LNHDA; CDR2 reads SQIVND (reference sequence). V lost 3 bases to trimming and J lost 1 base, with 8 bases between them. The CDR3 runs 14 residues.

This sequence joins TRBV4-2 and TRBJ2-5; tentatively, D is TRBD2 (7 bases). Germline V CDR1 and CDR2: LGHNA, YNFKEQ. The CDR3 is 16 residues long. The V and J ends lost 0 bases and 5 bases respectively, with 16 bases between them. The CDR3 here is CASSQDHRGARETQYF. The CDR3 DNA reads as TGTGCCAGCAGCCAAGATCATCGGGGGGCGCGGGAGACCCAGTACTTC.

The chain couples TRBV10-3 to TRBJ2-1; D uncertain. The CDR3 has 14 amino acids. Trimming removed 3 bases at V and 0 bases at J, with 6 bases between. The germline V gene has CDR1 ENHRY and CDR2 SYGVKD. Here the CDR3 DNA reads TGTGCCATCAGTGAACCCAGCTCCTACAATGAGCAGTTCTTC. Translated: CAISEPSSYNEQFF.

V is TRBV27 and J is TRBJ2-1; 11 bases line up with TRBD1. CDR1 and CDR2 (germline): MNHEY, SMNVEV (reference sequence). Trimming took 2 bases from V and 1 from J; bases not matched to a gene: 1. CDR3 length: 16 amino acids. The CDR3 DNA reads TGTGCCAGCAGTTTAGGGACAGGGGGGTCCTACAATGAGCAGTTCTTC. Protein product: CASSLGTGGSYNEQFF.

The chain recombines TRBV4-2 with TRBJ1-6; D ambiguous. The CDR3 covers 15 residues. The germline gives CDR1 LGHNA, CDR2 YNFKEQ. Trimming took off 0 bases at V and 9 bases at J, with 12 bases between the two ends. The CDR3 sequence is CASSQDKEPGSPLHF. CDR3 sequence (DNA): TGTGCCAGCAGCCAAGATAAGGAGCCGGGTTCACCCCTCCACTTT.

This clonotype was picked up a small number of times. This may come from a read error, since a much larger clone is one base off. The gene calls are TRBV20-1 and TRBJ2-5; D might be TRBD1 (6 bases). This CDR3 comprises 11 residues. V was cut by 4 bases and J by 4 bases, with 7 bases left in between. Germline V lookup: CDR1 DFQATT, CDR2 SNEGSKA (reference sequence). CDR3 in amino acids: CSAKQGETQYF. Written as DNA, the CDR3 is TGCAGTGCTAAACAGGGAGAGACCCAGTACTTC.

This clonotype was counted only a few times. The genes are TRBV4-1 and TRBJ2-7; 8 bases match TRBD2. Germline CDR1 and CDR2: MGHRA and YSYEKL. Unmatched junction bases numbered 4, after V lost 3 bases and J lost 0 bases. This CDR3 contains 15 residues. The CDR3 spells CASSQLAGSSYEQYV. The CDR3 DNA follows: TGCGCCAGCAGCCAGTTAGCGGGGAGCTCCTACGAGCAGTACGTC.

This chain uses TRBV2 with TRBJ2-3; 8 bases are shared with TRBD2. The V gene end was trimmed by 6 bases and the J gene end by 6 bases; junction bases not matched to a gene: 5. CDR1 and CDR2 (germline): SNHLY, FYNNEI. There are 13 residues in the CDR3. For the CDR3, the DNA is TGTGCCAGCAGCGGGAGACTAGCGGATACGCAGTATTTT. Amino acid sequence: CASSGRLADTQYF.

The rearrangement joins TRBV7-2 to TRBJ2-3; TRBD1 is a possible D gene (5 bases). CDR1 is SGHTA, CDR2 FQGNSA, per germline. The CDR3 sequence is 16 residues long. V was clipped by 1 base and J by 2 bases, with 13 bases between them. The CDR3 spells CASSLEASTVTDTQYF. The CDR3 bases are TGTGCCAGCAGCTTAGAAGCGTCGACAGTCACAGATACGCAGTATTTT.

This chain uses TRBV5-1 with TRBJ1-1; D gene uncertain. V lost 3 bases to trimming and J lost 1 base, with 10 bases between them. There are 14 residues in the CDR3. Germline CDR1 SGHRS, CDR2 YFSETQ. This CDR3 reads CASSSRRRNTEAFF. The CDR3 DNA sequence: TGCGCCAGCAGCTCTCGACGGAGGAACACTGAAGCTTTCTTT.

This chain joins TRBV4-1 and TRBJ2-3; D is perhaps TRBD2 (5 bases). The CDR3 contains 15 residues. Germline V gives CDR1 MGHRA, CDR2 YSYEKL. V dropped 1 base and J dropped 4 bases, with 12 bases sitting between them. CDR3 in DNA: TGCGCCAGCAGCCAAGCGGAGCAAGCGGCAGATACGCAGTATTTT. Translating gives CASSQAEQAADTQYF.

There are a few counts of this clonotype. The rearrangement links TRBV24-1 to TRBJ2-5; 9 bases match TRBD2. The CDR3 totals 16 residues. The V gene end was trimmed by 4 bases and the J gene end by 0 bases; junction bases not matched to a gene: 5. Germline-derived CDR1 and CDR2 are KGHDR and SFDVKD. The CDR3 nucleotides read TGTGCCACCAGTGAACCTAGCGGGAACTACCAAGAGACCCAGTACTTC. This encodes CATSEPSGNYQETQYF.

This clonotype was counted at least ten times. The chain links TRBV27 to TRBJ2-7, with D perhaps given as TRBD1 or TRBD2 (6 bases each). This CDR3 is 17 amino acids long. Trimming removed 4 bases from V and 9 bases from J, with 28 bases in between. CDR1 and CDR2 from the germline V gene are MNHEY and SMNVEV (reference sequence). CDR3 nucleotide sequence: TGTGCCAGCAGTTCTTTGGTGGGGGGCTACCATACCACCCGGCAGTACTTC. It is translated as CASSSLVGGYHTTRQYF.

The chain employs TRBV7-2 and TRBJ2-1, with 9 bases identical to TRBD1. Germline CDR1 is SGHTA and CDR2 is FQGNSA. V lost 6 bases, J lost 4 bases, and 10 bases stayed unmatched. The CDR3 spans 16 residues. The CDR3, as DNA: TGTGCCAGCAGACCCGGGGGGACAGGGTTATACAATGAGCAGTTCTTC. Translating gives CASRPGGTGLYNEQFF.

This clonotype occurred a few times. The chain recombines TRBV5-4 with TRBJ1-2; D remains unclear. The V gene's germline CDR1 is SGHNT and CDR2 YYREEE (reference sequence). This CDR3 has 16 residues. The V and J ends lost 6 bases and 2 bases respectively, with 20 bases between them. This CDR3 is CASKLGGSDKNYGYTF. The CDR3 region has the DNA TGTGCCAGCAAGCTTGGAGGTTCAGACAAGAACTATGGCTACACCTTC.

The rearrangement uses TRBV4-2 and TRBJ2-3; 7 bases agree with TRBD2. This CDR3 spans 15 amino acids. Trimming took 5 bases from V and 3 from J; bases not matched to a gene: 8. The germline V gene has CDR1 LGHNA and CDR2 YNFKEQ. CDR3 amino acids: CASSSALSGTDTQYF. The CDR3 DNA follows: TGTGCCAGCAGCAGCGCGCTTAGCGGGACAGATACGCAGTATTTT.

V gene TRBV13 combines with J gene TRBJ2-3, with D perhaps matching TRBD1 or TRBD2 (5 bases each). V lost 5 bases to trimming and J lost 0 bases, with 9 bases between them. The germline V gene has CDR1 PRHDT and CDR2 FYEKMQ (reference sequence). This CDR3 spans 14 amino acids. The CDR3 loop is CASSRDPSTDTQYF. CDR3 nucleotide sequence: TGTGCCAGCAGCCGGGACCCAAGCACAGATACGCAGTATTTT. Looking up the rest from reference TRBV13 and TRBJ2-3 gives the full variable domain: AAGVIQSPRHLIKEKRETATLKCYPIPRHDTVYWYQQGPGQDPQFLISFYEKMQSDKGSIPDRFSAQQFSDYHSELNMSSLELGDSALYFCASSRDPSTDTQYFGPGTRLTVL.

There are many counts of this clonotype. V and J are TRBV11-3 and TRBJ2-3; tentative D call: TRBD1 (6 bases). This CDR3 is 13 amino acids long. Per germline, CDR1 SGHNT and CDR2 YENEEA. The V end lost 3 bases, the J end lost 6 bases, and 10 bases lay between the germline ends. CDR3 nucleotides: TGTGCCAGCAGCTTCGACACAGGGGATACGCAGTATTTT. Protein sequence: CASSFDTGDTQYF. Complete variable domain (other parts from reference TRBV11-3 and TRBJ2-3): EAGVVQSPRYKIIEKKQPVAFWCNPISGHNTLYWYLQNLGQGPELLIRYENEEAVDDSQLPKDRFSAERLKGVDSTLKIQPAELGDSAVYLCASSFDTGDTQYFGPGTRLTVL.

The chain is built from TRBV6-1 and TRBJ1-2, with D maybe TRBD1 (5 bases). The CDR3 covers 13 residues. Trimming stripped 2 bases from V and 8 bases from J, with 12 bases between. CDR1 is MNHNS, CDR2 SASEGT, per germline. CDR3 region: CASSEIYGAGYTF. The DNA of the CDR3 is TGTGCCAGCAGTGAAATTTACGGGGCCGGCTACACCTTC.

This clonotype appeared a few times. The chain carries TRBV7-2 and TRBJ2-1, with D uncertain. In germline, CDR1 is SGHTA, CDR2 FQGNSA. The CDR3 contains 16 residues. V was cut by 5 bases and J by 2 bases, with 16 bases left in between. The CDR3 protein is CASSPRTVHAYNEQFF. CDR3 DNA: TGTGCCAGCAGCCCCCGGACGGTGCACGCCTACAATGAGCAGTTCTTC.

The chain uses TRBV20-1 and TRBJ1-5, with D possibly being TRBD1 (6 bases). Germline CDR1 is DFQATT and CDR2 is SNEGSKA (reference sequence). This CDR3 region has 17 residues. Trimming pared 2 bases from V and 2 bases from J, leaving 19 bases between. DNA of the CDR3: TGCAGTGCTAGACCCAATCAGGGGAACCCCGGCAATCAGCCCCAGCATTTT. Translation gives CSARPNQGNPGNQPQHF.

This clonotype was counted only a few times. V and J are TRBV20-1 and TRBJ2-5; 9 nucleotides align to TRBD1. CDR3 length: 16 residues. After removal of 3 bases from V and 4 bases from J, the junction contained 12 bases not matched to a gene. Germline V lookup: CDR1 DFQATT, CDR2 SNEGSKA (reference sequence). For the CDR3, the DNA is TGCAGTGCTAGGGGCCGGGACAGGGAATTCGCAGAGACCCAGTACTTC. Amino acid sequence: CSARGRDREFAETQYF.

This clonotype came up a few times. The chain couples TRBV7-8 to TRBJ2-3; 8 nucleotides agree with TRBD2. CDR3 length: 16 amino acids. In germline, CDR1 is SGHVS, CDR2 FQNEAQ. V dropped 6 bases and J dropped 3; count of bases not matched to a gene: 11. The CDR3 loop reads CASRGLRGGLTDTQYF. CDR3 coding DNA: TGTGCCAGCAGAGGTCTCCGGGGGGGCCTGACAGATACGCAGTATTTT. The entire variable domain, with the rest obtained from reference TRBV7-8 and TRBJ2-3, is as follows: GAGVSQSPRYKVAKRGQDVALRCDPISGHVSLFWYQQALGQGPEFLTYFQNEAQLDKSGLPSDRFFAERPEGSVSTLKIQRTQQEDSAVYLCASRGLRGGLTDTQYFGPGTRLTVL.